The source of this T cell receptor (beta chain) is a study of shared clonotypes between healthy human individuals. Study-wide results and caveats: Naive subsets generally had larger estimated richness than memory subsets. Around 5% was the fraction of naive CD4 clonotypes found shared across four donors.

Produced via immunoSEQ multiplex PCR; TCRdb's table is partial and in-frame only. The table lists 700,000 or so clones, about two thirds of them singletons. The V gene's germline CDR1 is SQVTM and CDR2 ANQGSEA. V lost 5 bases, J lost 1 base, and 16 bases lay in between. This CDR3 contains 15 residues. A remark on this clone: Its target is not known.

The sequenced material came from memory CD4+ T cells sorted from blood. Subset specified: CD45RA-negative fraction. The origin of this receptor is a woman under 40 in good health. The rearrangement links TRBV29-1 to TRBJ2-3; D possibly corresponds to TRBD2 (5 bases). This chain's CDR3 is CSVKIASARTDTQYF. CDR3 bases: TGCAGCGTTAAAATAGCGTCAGCTCGCACAGATACGCAGTATTTT.